One and the same sample provided the 7 T cell receptor beta chains below, sequenced in a study of T cells after yellow fever vaccination. TCRdb called the 5' RACE reads again in MiXCR, with one record for every CDR3 protein. The sample has approximately 580,000 distinct CDR3 sequences, roughly 17% seen once; the top ten hold roughly 17%. The material was PBMCs, obtained 5 to 6 days after the first yellow fever vaccination. These receptors all stem from a man aged 18 to 29 who received the YFV17D yellow fever vaccine.

This clonotype was seen only a few times. The V call is TRBV5-1, the J call TRBJ2-3; 14 nucleotides agree with TRBD2. Trimming at V came to 1 base and at J to 7 bases, leaving 5 bases not matched to a gene. Germline values: CDR1 SGHRS, CDR2 YFSETQ. There are 16 residues in the CDR3. The CDR3 nucleotides read TGCGCCAGCAGCTTGCAAGGACTAGCGGGGGGAAATACGCAGTATTTT. This translates into CASSLQGLAGGNTQYF. The full variable domain, its missing parts supplied by reference TRBV5-1 and TRBJ2-3, is KAGVTQTPRYLIKTRGQQVTLSCSPISGHRSVSWYQQTPGQGLQFLFEYFSETQRNKGNFPGRFSGRQFSNSRSEMNVSTLELGDSALYLCASSLQGLAGGNTQYFGPGTRLTVL.

The chain combines TRBV18 with TRBJ2-7; D may be TRBD1 (5 bases). Germline V lookup: CDR1 KGHSH, CDR2 LQKENI. V was cut by 0 bases and J by 4 bases, with 16 bases left in between. The length of the CDR3 is 16 residues. CDR3 protein: CASSPPFSGRNYEQYF. The CDR3 nucleotides read TGTGCCAGCTCACCACCGTTTTCAGGGCGGAATTACGAGCAGTACTTC.

This clonotype has only a few counts. The chain links TRBV12-3 or TRBV12-4 to TRBJ1-4, with no clear D. The CDR3 contains 15 residues. Between the trimmed V and J ends, which lost 6 bases and 5 bases, there was a span of 16 bases. The CDR3 sequence: CASSPPRGFNEKLFF. In DNA form, the CDR3 reads TGTGCCAGCAGCCCCCCGCGCGGATTCAATGAAAAACTGTTTTTT.

This clonotype was counted a few times. The chain carries TRBV3-1 and TRBJ2-3, with 7 nucleotides matching TRBD2. Germline lookup yields CDR1 LGHDT and CDR2 YNNKEL (reference sequence). Trimming at V came to 4 bases and at J to 0 bases, leaving 10 bases not matched to a gene. The CDR3 extends over 17 amino acids. The CDR3 nucleotides are TGTGCCAGCAGCCCCCGGGGAGCGGGGACTAGCACAGATACGCAGTATTTT. Amino acid sequence: CASSPRGAGTSTDTQYF.

This clonotype was picked up many times. This chain uses TRBV5-1 with TRBJ1-2, with D perhaps matching TRBD1 (6 bases). The V end lost 0 bases, the J end lost 7 bases, and 16 bases lay between the germline ends. Looked up from germline, CDR1 is SGHRS and CDR2 is YFSETQ. This CDR3 is built from 15 residues. CDR3 DNA: TGCGCCAGCAGCTTGGACCAGGAGGCCAGGGGTGGCTACACCTTC. Translated, it gives CASSLDQEARGGYTF.

CDR3 DNA: TGTGCCAGCAGTTTTAGGGGATGGAATCAGCCCCAGCATTTT. Residues: CASSFRGWNQPQHF. The chain links TRBV12-3 or TRBV12-4 to TRBJ1-5, with D possibly being TRBD1 (5 bases). Trimming cost V 3 bases and J 4 bases, with 10 bases left between them. The CDR3 runs to 14 residues.

This chain links TRBV19 with TRBJ1-1; D perhaps matches TRBD1 (5 bases). This CDR3 contains 13 residues. V lost 2 bases and J lost 1, with 5 bases in between. CDR1 and CDR2 (germline): LNHDA, SQIVND (reference sequence). The CDR3 DNA sequence: TGTGCCAGTAGTATACAGGGGAACACTGAAGCTTTCTTT. Translated, it gives CASSIQGNTEAFF. Supplemented by reference TRBV19 and TRBJ1-1, the full variable domain reads DGGITQSPKYLFRKEGQNVTLSCEQNLNHDAMYWYRQDPGQGLRLIYYSQIVNDFQKGDIAEGYSVSREKKESFPLTVTSAQKNPTAFYLCASSIQGNTEAFFGQGTRLTVV.